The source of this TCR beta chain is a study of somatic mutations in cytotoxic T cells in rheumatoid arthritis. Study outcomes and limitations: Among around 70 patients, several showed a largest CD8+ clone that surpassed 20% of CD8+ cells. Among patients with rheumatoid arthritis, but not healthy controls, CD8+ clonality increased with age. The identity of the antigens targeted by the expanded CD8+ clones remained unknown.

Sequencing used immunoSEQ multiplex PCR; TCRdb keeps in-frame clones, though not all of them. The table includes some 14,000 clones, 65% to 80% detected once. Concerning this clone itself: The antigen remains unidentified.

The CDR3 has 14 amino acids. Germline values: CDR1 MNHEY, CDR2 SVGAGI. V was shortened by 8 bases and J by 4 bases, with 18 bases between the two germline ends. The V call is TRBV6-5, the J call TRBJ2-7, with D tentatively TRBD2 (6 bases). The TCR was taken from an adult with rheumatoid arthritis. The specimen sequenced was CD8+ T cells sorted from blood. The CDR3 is CASSNSGALYEQYF. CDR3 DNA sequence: TGTGCCAGCTCGAATAGCGGAGCTCTTTACGAGCAGTACTTC.